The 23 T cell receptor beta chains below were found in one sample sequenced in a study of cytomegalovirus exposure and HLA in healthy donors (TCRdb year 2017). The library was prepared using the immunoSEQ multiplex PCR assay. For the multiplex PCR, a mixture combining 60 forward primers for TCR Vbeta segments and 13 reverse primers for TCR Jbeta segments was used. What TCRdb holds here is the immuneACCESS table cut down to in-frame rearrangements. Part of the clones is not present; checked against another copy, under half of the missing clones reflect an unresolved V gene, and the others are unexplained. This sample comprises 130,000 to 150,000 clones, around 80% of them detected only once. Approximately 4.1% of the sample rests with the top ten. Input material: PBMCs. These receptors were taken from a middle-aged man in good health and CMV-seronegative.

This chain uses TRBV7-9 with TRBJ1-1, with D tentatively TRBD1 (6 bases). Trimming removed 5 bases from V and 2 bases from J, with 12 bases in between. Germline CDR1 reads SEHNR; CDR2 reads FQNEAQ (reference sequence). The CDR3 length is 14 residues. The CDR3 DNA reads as TGTGCCAGCAGCAACCGGGACACCAACACTGAAGCTTTCTTT. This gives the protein CASSNRDTNTEAFF.

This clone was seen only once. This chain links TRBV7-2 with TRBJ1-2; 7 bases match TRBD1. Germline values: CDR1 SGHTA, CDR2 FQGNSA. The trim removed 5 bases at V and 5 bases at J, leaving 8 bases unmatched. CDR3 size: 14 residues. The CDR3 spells CASSLDRVTYGYTF. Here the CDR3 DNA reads TGTGCCAGCAGCCTCGACAGGGTAACATATGGCTACACCTTC.

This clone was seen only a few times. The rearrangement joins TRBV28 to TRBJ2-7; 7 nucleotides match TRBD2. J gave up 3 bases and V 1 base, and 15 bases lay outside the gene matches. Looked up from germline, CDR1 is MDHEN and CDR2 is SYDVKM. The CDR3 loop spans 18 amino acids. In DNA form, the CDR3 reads TGTGCCAGCAGTTTATTCGAAGAGGGAGCGGGGTATCGCTACGAGCAGTACTTC. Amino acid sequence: CASSLFEEGAGYRYEQYF.

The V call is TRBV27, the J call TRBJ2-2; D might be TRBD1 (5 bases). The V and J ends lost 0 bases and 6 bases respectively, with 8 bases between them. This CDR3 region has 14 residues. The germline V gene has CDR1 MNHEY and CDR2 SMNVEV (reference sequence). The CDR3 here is CASSLSMGPGELFF. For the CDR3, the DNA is TGTGCCAGCAGTTTATCGATGGGGCCCGGGGAGCTGTTTTTT.

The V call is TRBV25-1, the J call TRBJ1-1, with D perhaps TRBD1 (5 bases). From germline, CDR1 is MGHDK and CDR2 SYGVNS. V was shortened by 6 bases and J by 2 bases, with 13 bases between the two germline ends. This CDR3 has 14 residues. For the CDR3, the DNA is TGTGCCAGCAGCATCTCCGGGGGAAACACTGAAGCTTTCTTT. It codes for CASSISGGNTEAFF.

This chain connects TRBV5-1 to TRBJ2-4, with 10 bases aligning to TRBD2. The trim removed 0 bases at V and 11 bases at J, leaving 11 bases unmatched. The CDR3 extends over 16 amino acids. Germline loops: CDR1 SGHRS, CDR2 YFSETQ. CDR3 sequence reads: CASSLGPTSGSALQYF. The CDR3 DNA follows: TGCGCCAGCAGCTTGGGGCCGACTAGCGGGTCAGCGCTTCAGTACTTC.

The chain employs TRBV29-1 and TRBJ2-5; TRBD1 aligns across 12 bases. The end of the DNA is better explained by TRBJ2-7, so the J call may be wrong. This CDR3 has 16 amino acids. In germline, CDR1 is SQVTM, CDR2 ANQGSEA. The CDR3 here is CSAGGTGGTKSYEQYF. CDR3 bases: TGCAGCGCTGGCGGGACAGGGGGCACTAAATCCTACGAGCAGTACTTC.

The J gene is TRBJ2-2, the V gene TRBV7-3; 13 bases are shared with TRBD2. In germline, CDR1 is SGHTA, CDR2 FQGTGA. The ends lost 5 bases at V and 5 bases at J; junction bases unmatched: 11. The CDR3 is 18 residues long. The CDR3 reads CASSLGTSGVPGTGELFF. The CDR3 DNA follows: TGTGCCAGCAGCCTCGGGACTAGCGGGGTACCAGGGACCGGGGAGCTGTTTTTT.

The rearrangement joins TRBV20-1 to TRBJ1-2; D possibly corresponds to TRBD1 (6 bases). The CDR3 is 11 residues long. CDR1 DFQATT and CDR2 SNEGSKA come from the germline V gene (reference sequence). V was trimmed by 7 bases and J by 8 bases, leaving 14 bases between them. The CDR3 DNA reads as TGCAGTGTACAGGGAGGGGAAGGCTACACCTTC. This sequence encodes CSVQGGEGYTF.

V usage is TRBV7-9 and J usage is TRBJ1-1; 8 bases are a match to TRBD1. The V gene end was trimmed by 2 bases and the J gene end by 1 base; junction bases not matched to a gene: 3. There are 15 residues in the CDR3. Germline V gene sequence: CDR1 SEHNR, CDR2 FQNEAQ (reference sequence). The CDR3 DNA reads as TGTGCCAGCAGCTTATTGGACAGGGCGAACACTGAAGCTTTCTTT. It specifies CASSLLDRANTEAFF. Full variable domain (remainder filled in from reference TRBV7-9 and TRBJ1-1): DTGVSQNPRHKITKRGQNVTFRCDPISEHNRLYWYRQTLGQGPEFLTYFQNEAQLEKSRLLSDRFSAERPKGSFSTLEIQRTEQGDSAMYLCASSLLDRANTEAFFGQGTRLTVV.

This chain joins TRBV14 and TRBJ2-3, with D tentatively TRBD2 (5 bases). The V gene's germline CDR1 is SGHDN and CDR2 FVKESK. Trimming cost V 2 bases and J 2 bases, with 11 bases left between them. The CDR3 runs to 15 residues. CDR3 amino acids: CASSQFGDSTDTQYF. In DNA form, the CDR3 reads TGTGCCAGCAGCCAATTCGGGGATTCCACAGATACGCAGTATTTT.

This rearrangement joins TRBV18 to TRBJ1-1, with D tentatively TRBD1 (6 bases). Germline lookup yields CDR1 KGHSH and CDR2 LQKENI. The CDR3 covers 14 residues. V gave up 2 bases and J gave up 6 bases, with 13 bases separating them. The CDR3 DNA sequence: TGTGCCAGCTCACCAAGTCAGGGGAAGGCTGAAGCTTTCTTT. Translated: CASSPSQGKAEAFF.

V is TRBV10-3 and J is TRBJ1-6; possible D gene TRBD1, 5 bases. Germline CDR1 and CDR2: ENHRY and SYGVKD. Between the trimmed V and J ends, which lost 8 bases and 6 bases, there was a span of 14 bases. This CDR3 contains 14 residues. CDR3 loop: CAIRAGRGNSPLHF. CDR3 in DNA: TGTGCCATCCGGGCGGGACGAGGTAATTCACCCCTCCACTTT.

As DNA, the CDR3 is TGTGCCAGCAGCTTAGAGAGGACAGGGGGCTTTAGCTCCTACGAGCAGTACTTC. It encodes CASSLERTGGFSSYEQYF. The chain recombines TRBV7-8 with TRBJ2-7, with 11 positions matching TRBD1. This CDR3 is 18 amino acids long. Germline V CDR1 and CDR2: SGHVS, FQNEAQ. V lost 1 base to trimming and J lost 0 bases; unmatched junction nucleotides: 8.

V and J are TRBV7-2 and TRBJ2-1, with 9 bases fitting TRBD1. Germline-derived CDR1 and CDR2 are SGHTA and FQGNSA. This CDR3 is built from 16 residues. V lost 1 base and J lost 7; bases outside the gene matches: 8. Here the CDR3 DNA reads TGTGCCAGCAGCTTAGGAGGGGGGACAGGGAAAAATGAGCAGTTCTTC. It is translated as CASSLGGGTGKNEQFF.

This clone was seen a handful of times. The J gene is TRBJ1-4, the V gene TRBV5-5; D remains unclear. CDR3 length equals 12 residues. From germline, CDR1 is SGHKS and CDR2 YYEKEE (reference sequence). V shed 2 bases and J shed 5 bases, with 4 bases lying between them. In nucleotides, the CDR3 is TGTGCCAGCAGCTTTCAGAATGAAAAACTGTTTTTT. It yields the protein CASSFQNEKLFF.

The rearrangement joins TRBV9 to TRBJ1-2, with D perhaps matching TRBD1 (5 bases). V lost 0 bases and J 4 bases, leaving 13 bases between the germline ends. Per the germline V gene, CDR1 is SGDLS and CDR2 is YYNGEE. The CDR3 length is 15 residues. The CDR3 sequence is CASSVETRGGYGYTF. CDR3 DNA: TGTGCCAGCAGCGTAGAAACAAGGGGAGGCTATGGCTACACCTTC.

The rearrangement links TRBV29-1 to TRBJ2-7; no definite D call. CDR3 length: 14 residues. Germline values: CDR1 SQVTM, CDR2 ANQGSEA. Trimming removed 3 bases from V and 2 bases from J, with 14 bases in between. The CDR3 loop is CSVESAQLPYEQYF. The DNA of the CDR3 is TGCAGCGTTGAGTCAGCCCAACTACCCTACGAGCAGTACTTC.

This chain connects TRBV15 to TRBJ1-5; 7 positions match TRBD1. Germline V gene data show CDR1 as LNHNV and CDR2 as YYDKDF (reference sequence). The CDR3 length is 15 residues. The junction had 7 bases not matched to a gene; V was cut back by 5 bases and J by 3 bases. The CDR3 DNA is TGTGCCACCAGCGGAAGGGGGCGAGACAATCAGCCCCAGCATTTT. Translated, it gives CATSGRGRDNQPQHF.

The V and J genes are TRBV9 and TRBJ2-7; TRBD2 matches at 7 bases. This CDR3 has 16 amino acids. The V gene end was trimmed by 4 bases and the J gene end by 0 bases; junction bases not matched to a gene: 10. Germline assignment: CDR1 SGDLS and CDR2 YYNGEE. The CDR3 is CASSSLLSGDSYEQYF. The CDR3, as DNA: TGTGCCAGCAGCTCACTTCTCAGCGGGGACTCCTACGAGCAGTACTTC.

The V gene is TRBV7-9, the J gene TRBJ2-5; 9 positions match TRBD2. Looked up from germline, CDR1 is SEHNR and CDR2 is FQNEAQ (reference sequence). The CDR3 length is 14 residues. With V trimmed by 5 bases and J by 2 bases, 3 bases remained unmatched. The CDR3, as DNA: TGTGCCAGCAGCCTAGGACTAGCGCAAGAGACCCAGTACTTC. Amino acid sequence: CASSLGLAQETQYF.

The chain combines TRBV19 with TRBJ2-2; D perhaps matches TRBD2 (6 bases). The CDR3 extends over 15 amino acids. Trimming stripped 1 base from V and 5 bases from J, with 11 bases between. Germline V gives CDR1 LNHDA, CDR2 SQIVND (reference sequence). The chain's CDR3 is CASSIAGVGTGELFF. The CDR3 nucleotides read TGTGCCAGTAGTATAGCGGGGGTAGGGACCGGGGAGCTGTTTTTT.

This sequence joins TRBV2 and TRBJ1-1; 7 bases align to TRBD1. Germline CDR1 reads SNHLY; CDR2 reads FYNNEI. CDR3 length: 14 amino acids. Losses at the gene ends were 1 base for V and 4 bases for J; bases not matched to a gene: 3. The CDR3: CASSEGQGGTEAFF. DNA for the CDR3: TGTGCCAGCAGTGAAGGGCAGGGGGGCACTGAAGCTTTCTTT.